These T cell receptor beta chains were read from a single sample in a study of blood T cell repertoires in COVID-19. This table comes from immunoSEQ multiplex PCR, and its TCRdb copy is limited to in-frame clones, with some not included. The profile shows roughly 120,000 clones, 88% of them singletons. Sequenced: peripheral blood. These receptor sequences come from a woman between 50 and 59 years old with acute or convalescent COVID-19. The CDR3 runs from the conserved cysteine through the conserved F or W. D genes are given only for firm matches. Clone size, where shown, is once, few, many, or a class for clones that have expanded.

length	size	J	V	D	DNA	CDR3
12	.	TRBJ1-1	TRBV19	.	TGTGCCAGTAGGACAGCTAACACTGAAGCTTTCTTT	CASRTANTEAFF
17	.	TRBJ1-4	TRBV5-4	TRBD1	TGTGCCAGCAGCCGGGGACAGGGTGGTGCAACTAATGAAAAACTGTTTTTT	CASSRGQGGATNEKLFF
14	.	TRBJ2-6	TRBV27	.	TGTGCCAGCAGTTCACTCGTCGGGGCCAACGTCCTGACTTTC	CASSSLVGANVLTF
16	.	TRBJ2-2	TRBV3-1/TRBV3-2	TRBD2	TGTGCCAGCAGCCAAGGAACTAGCGGGAGGGCCGGGGAGCTGTTTTTT	CASSQGTSGRAGELFF
15	.	TRBJ2-7	TRBV5-4	.	TGTGCCAGCAGCCCCGGACAGAGAAATGCCTACGAGCAGTACTTC	CASSPGQRNAYEQYF
17	.	TRBJ1-3	TRBV3-1/TRBV3-2	TRBD1	TGTGCCAGCAGCCAAAGGACAGGACCGAGCTCTGGAAACACCATATATTTT	CASSQRTGPSSGNTIYF
13	.	TRBJ2-2	TRBV15	TRBD1	TGTGCCACACGGACAGGGGGCACCGGGGAGCTGTTTTTT	CATRTGGTGELFF
14	.	TRBJ2-5	TRBV7-9	.	TGTGCCAGCAGCTCGCAGGTGGGCGGGGAGACCCAGTACTTC	CASSSQVGGETQYF
14	.	TRBJ2-5	TRBV3-1/TRBV3-2	.	TGTGCCAGCAGCCAAGGTAGCGACCAAGAGACCCAGTACTTC	CASSQGSDQETQYF
15	.	TRBJ2-6	TRBV30	TRBD2	TGTGCCTGGAGTGGGACTAGCTCTGGGGCCAACGTCCTGACTTTC	CAWSGTSSGANVLTF
14	.	TRBJ1-2	TRBV18	.	TGTGCCAGCTCAGAGGACCAGGGAAGGTATGGCTACACCTTC	CASSEDQGRYGYTF
19	.	TRBJ2-3	TRBV6-6	TRBD2	TGTGCCAGCAGCTCCACGGGGCGTAGCGGGAGGACTAGCACAGATACGCAGTATTTT	CASSSTGRSGRTSTDTQYF
16	.	TRBJ1-5	TRBV7-9	TRBD1	TGTGCCAGCAGCTTAGGGGACAGGGGCGTCAATCAGCCCCAGCATTTT	CASSLGDRGVNQPQHF
13	.	TRBJ1-1	TRBV5-6	TRBD1	TGTGCCAGCAGCTGGGACAGGGGGACTGAAGCTTTCTTT	CASSWDRGTEAFF
17	.	TRBJ1-6	TRBV20-1	TRBD1	TGCAGTGCTAGTGCCGGGACAGATCCATTTTATAATTCACCCCTCCACTTT	CSASAGTDPFYNSPLHF
12	once	TRBJ2-5	TRBV12-3/TRBV12-4	.	TGTGCCAGCAGAGCAGGGGGGGAGACCCAGTACTTC	CASRAGGETQYF